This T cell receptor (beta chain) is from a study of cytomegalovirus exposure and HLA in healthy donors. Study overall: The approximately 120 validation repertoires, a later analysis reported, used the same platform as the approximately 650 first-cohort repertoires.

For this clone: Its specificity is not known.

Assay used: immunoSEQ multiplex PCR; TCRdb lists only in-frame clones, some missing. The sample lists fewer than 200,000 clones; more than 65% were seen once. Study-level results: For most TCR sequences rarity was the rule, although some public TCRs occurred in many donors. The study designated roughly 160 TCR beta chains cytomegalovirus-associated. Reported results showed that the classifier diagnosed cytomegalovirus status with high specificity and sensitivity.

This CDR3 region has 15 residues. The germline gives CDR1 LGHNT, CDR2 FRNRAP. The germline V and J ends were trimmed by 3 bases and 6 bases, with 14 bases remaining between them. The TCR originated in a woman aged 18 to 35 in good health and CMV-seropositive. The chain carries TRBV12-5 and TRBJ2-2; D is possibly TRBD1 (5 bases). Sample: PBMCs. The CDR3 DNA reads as TGTGCTAGTGGTTTTCCACCAGGGTTTCCCGGGGAGCTGTTTTTT. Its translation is CASGFPPGFPGELFF.